The present T cell receptor beta chain was sequenced within a study of T cell responses to AZD1222 COVID-19 vaccine. Findings of the study overall: Of spike-specific TCRs, nearly half reportedly target regions left unmutated in variants. In a largely white British group with more females than males, clonal diversity was possibly underestimated.

CDR1 is MNHEY, CDR2 SVGAGI, per germline. The CDR3 has 12 amino acids. Deletions cut 4 bases from V and 8 bases from J, with 11 bases between. Clones were read by immunoSEQ multiplex PCR, and TCRdb kept only the in-frame ones, dropping some. The sample carries 100,000 to 150,000 clones, more than 85% recorded once. This clone came up once. Its antigen is unidentified. The material was peripheral blood, obtained on day 0 of AZD1222 vaccination. The clonotype comes from an adult in good health. J is TRBJ1-1 and V is TRBV6-5; possible D gene TRBD1, 6 bases. The CDR3 loop is CASSSTGTEAFF. Here the CDR3 DNA reads TGTGCCAGCAGTTCCACAGGGACGGAAGCTTTCTTT.